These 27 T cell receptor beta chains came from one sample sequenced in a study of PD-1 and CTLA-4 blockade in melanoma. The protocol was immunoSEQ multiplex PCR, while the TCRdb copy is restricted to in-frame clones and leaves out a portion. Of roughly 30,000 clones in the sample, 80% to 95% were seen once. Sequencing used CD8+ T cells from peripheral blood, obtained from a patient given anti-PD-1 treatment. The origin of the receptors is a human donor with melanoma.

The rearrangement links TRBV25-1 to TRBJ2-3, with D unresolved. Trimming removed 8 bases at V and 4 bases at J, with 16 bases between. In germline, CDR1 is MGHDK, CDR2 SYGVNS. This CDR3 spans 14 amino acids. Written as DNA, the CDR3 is TGTGCCAGCCAACTTAACATAGGCCCAGATACGCAGTATTTT. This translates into CASQLNIGPDTQYF.

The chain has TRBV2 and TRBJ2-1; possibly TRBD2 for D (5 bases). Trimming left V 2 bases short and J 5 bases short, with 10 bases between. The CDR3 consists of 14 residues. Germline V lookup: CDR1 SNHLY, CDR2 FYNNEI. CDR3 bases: TGTGCCAGCAGTGAACTAGCAGGAAACAATGAGCAGTTCTTC. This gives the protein CASSELAGNNEQFF.

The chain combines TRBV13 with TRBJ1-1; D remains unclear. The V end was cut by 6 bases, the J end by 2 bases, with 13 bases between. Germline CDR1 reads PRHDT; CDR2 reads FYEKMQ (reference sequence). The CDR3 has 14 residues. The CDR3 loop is CASSSTRINTEAFF. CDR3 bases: TGTGCCAGCAGTTCTACCCGGATAAACACTGAAGCTTTCTTT.

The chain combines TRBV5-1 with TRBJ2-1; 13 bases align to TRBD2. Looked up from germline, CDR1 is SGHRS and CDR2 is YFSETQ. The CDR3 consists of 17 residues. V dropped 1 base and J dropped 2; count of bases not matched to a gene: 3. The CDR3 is CASSLTGTSGTYNEQFF. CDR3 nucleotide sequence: TGCGCCAGCAGCTTGACCGGGACTAGCGGGACCTACAATGAGCAGTTCTTC.

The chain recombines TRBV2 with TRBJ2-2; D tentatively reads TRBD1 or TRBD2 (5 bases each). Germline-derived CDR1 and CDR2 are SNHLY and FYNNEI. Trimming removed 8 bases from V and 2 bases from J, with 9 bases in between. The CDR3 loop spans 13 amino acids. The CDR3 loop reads CASRDPNTGELFF. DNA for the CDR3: TGTGCCAGCCGGGACCCCAACACCGGGGAGCTGTTTTTT.

Here the CDR3 DNA reads TGTGCCAGCAGCTTGGCCGGGACCATTTACTACACCTTC. This translates into CASSLAGTIYYTF. The rearrangement links TRBV5-4 to TRBJ1-2, with a tentative D call TRBD1 (5 bases). CDR1 and CDR2 from the germline V gene are SGHNT and YYREEE (reference sequence). With 0 bases removed from V and 10 bases from J, the gap between germline ends came to 13 bases. This CDR3 comprises 13 residues.

The CDR3 nucleotides read TGTGCCAGCAGCTTAATCCTAGCGGGGGGTAGGGAGACCCAGTACTTC. Translating gives CASSLILAGGRETQYF. The chain recombines TRBV7-9 with TRBJ2-5; 11 bases match TRBD2. The junction had 7 bases not matched to a gene; V was cut back by 2 bases and J by 5 bases. The CDR3 runs 16 residues. Per germline, CDR1 SEHNR and CDR2 FQNEAQ (reference sequence). The complete variable domain, with remaining parts taken from reference TRBV7-9 and TRBJ2-5, reads DTGVSQNPRHKITKRGQNVTFRCDPISEHNRLYWYRQTLGQGPEFLTYFQNEAQLEKSRLLSDRFSAERPKGSFSTLEIQRTEQGDSAMYLCASSLILAGGRETQYFGPGTRLLVL.

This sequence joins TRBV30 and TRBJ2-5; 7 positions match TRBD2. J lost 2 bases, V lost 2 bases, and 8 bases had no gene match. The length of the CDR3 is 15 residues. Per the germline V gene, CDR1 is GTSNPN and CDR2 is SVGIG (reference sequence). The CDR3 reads CAWSLRRGGQETQYF. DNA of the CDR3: TGTGCCTGGAGTCTGCGGCGGGGAGGGCAAGAGACCCAGTACTTC.

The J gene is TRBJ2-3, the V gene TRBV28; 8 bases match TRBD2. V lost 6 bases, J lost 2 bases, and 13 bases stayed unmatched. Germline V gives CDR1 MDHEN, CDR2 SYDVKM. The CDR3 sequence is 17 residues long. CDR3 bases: TGTGCCAGCAGCGACCTTGCCACGGGGGGGGACACAGATACGCAGTATTTT. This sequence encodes CASSDLATGGDTDTQYF. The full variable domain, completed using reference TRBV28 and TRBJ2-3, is DVKVTQSSRYLVKRTGEKVFLECVQDMDHENMFWYRQDPGLGLRLIYFSYDVKMKEKGDIPEGYSVSREKKERFSLILESASTNQTSMYLCASSDLATGGDTDTQYFGPGTRLTVL.

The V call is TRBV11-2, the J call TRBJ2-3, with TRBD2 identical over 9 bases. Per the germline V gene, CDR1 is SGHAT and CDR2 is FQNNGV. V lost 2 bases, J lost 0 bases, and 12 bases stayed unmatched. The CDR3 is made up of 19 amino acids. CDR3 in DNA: TGTGCCAGCAGCTTACTCGTTAGCGGGAGTCCCTCGAGCACAGATACGCAGTATTTT. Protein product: CASSLLVSGSPSSTDTQYF.

The CDR3 DNA is TGTGCCAGCAGCGAGGGAGACCGGTGGGAGGCTTTCTTT. Encoded protein: CASSEGDRWEAFF. The chain is built from TRBV2 and TRBJ1-1; unclear D gene. This CDR3 contains 13 residues. CDR1 and CDR2 from the germline V gene are SNHLY and FYNNEI. Trimming removed 6 bases at V and 11 bases at J, with 19 bases between.

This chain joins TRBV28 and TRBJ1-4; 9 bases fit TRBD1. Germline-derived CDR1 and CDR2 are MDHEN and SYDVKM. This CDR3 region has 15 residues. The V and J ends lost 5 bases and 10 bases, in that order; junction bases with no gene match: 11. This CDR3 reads CASSPTGGNRGKLFF. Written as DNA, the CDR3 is TGTGCCAGCAGTCCAACAGGGGGCAATCGAGGAAAACTGTTTTTT. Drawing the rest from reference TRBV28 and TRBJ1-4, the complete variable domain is DVKVTQSSRYLVKRTGEKVFLECVQDMDHENMFWYRQDPGLGLRLIYFSYDVKMKEKGDIPEGYSVSREKKERFSLILESASTNQTSMYLCASSPTGGNRGKLFFGSGTQLSVL.

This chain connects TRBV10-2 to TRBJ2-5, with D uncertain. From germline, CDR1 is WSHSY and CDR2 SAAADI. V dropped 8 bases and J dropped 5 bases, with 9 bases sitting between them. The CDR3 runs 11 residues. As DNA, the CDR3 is TGCGCCAGCGAAGGATGGGAGACCCAGTACTTC. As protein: CASEGWETQYF.

CDR3 sequence reads: CASSMEGGVAPGELFF. The CDR3 nucleotides are TGTGCCAGTAGTATGGAGGGGGGGGTTGCTCCCGGGGAGCTGTTTTTT. The V call is TRBV19, the J call TRBJ2-2, with a tentative D call TRBD2 (7 bases). CDR3 length: 16 amino acids. Germline V CDR1 and CDR2: LNHDA, SQIVND (reference sequence). V shed 3 bases and J shed 6 bases, with 17 bases lying between them.

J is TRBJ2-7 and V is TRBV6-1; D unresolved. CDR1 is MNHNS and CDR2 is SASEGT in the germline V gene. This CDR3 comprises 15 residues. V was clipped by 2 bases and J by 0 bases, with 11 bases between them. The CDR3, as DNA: TGTGCCAGCAGTGAATCACCAGTCAGCTCCTACGAGCAGTACTTC. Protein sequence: CASSESPVSSYEQYF.

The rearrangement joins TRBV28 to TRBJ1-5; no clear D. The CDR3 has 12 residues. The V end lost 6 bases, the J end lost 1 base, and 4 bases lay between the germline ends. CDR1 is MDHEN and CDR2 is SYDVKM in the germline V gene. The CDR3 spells CASRGSNQPQHF. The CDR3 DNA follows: TGTGCCAGCAGGGGAAGCAATCAGCCCCAGCATTTT.

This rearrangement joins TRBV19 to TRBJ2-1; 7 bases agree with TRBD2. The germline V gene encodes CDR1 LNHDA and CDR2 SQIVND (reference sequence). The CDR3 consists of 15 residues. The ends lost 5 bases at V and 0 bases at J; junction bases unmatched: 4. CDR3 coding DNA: TGTGCCAGTAGTCAGGGCGGGAGCTCCTACAATGAGCAGTTCTTC. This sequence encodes CASSQGGSSYNEQFF.

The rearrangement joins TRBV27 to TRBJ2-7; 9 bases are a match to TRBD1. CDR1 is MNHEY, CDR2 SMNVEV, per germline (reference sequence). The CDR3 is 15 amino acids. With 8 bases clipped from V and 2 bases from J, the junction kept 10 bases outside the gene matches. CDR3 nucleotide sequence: TGTGCCAGCGCGTCCGGGACAGGGATTACCTACGAGCAGTACTTC. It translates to CASASGTGITYEQYF.

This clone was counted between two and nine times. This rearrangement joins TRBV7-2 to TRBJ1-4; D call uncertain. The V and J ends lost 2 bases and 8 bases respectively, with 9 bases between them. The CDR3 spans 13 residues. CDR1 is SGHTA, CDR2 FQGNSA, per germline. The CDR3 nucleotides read TGTGCCAGCAGCTTAAGTAATGGGGAAAAACTGTTTTTT. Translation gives CASSLSNGEKLFF.

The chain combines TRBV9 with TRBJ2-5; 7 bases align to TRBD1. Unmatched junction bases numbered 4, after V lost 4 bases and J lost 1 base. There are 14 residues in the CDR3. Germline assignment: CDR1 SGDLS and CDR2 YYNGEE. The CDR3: CASSPTGIQETQYF. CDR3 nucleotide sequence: TGTGCCAGCAGCCCGACAGGGATCCAAGAGACCCAGTACTTC.

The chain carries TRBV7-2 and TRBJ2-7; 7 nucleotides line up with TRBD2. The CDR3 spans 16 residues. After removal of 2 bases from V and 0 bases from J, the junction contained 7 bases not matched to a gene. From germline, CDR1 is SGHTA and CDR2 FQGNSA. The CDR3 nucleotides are TGTGCCAGCAGCTTAAGAGGGCGGGGGAGCTCCTACGAGCAGTACTTC. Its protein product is CASSLRGRGSSYEQYF.

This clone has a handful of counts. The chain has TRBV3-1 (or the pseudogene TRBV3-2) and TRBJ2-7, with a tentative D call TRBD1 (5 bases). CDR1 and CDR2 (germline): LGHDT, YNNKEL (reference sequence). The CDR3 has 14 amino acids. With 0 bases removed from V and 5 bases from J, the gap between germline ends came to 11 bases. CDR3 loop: CASSQEAGIHEQYF. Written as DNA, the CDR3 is TGTGCCAGCAGCCAAGAGGCAGGGATCCACGAGCAGTACTTC.

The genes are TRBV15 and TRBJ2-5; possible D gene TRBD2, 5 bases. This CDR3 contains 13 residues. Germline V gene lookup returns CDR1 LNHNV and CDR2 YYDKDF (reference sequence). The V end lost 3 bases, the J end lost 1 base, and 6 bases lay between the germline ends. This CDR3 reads CATSSAGQETQYF. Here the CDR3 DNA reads TGTGCCACCAGCAGCGCGGGCCAAGAGACCCAGTACTTC.

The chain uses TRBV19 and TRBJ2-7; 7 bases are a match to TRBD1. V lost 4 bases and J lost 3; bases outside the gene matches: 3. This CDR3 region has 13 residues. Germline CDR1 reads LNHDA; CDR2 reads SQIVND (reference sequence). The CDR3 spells CASSTRDSYEQYF. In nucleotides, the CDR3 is TGTGCCAGTAGTACCCGGGACAGCTACGAGCAGTACTTC.

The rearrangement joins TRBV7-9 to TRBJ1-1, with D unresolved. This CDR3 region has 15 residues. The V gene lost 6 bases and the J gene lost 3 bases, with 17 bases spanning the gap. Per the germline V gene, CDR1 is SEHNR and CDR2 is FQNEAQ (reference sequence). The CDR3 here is CASSLPSRRDTEAFF. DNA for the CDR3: TGTGCCAGCAGTTTACCCTCCAGACGGGACACTGAAGCTTTCTTT.

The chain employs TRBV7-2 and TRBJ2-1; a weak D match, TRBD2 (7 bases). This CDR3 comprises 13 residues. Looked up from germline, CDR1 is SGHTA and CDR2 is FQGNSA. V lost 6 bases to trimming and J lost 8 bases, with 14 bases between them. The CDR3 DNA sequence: TGTGCCAGCAGGCCCCAGGGGAGGGATGAGCAGTTCTTC. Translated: CASRPQGRDEQFF.

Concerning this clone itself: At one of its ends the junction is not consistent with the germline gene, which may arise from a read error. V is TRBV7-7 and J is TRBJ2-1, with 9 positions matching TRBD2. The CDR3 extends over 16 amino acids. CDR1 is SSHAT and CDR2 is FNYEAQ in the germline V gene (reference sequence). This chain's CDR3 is CASSSLAGLSSNEQFF. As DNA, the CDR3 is TGTGCTAGCAGCTCTCTAGCGGGACTCTCCTCCAATGAGCAGTTCTTC.